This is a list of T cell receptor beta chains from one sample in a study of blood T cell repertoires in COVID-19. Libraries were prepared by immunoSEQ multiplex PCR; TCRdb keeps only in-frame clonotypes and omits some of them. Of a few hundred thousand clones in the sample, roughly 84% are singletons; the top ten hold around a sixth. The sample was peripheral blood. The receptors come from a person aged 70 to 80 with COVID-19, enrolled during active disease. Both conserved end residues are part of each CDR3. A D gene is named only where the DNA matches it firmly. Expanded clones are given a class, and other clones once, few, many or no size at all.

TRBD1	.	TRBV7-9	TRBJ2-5	CASSLRQGLQETQYF	TGTGCCAGCAGCTTAAGACAGGGCCTTCAAGAGACCCAGTACTTC
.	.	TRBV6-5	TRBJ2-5	CASRSRDSTGTQYF	TGTGCCAGCAGATCACGGGACTCCACGGGGACCCAGTACTTC
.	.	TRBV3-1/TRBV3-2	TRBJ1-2	CASSQGAGEYGYTF	TGTGCCAGCAGCCAAGGAGCAGGGGAGTATGGCTACACCTTC
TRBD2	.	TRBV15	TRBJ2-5	CATSGGLAGVQETQYF	TGTGCCACCAGCGGCGGACTAGCGGGAGTTCAAGAGACCCAGTACTTC
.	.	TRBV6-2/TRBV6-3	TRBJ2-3	CASSYSFGASTDTQYF	TGTGCCAGCAGTTACTCATTCGGTGCTAGCACAGATACGCAGTATTTT
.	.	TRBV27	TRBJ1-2	CASSPSGDYGYTF	TGTGCCAGCAGTCCCTCCGGGGATTATGGCTACACCTTC
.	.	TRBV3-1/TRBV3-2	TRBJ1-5	CASSQGGDQPQHF	TGTGCCAGCAGCCAAGGGGGAGATCAGCCCCAGCATTTT
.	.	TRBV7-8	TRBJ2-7	CASSPLYEQYF	TGTGCCAGCAGCCCCCTCTACGAGCAGTACTTC
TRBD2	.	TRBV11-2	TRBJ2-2	CASSFLSGGTTGELFF	TGTGCCAGCAGCTTCTTAAGCGGGGGGACCACCGGGGAGCTGTTTTTT
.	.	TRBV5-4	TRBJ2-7	CASSSRTLGGGEQYF	TGTGCCAGCAGCTCCAGGACCCTCGGAGGAGGGGAGCAGTACTTC
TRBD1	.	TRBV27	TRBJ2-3	CASSLLGGPSSTDTQYF	TGTGCCAGCAGTTTATTAGGGGGCCCTTCTAGCACAGATACGCAGTATTTT
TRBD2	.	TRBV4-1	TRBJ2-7	CASSQANGLVLEQYF	TGCGCCAGCAGCCAAGCAAACGGACTAGTGCTCGAGCAGTACTTC
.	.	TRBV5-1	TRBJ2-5	CASSFGLRETQYF	TGCGCCAGCAGCTTCGGGTTGCGGGAGACCCAGTACTTC
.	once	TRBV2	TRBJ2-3	CASRRTGSTDTQYF	TGTGCCAGCAGGAGGACGGGATCCACAGATACGCAGTATTTT
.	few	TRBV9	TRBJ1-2	CASSPQMINYGYTF	TGTGCCAGCAGCCCCCAGATGATCAACTATGGCTACACCTTC
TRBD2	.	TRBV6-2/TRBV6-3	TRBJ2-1	CASSYYGTTKINEQFF	TGTGCCAGCAGTTACTACGGGACTACAAAAATCAATGAGCAGTTCTTC
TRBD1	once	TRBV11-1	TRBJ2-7	CASSSPVTGGYEQYF	TGTGCCAGCAGCTCGCCAGTGACAGGGGGCTACGAGCAGTACTTC
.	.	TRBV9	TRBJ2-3	CASSVATSPSTDTQYF	TGTGCCAGCAGCGTGGCCACTAGCCCGAGCACAGATACGCAGTATTTT
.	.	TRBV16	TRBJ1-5	CASSQFGGNQPQHF	TGTGCCAGCAGCCAATTTGGGGGGAATCAGCCCCAGCATTTT
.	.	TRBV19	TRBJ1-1	CATSRFVGSGTEAFF	TGTGCCACCTCCCGTTTCGTGGGAAGCGGGACTGAAGCTTTCTTT
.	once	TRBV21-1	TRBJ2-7	CASSGPDAYEQYF	TGTGCCAGCAGCGGGCCAGATGCCTACGAGCAGTACTTC
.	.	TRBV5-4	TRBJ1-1	CASSLRGAREAFF	TGTGCCAGCAGCTTGCGGGGGGCAAGGGAAGCTTTCTTT
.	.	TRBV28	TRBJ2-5	CASSADSAQETQYF	TGTGCCAGCAGCGCTGACAGTGCCCAAGAGACCCAGTACTTC
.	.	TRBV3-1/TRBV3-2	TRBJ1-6	CASTLCSPLHF	TGTGCCAGCACCCTCTGTTCACCCCTCCACTTT
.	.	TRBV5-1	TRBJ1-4	CASSLGQGIGEKLFF	TGCGCCAGCAGCTTGGGGCAGGGTATAGGTGAAAAACTGTTTTTT
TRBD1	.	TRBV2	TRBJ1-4	CASSRDRDEKLFF	TGTGCCAGCAGCCGGGACAGGGATGAAAAACTGTTTTTT
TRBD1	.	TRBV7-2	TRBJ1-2	CASSPPDRDYGYTF	TGTGCCAGCAGCCCACCGGACAGGGACTATGGCTACACCTTC
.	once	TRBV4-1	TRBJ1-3	CASSQVRGGPSYF	TGCGCCAGCAGCCAAGTGAGAGGGGGTCCGTCATATTTT
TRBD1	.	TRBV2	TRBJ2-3	CASSLDRDGSTDTQYF	TGTGCCAGCAGCCTTGACAGGGACGGTAGCACAGATACGCAGTATTTT
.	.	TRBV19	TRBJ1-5	CASSRRDSNQPQHF	TGTGCCAGTAGTCGCAGGGATAGCAATCAGCCCCAGCATTTT
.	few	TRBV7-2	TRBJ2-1	CASSSLQSLRGSYNEQFF	TGTGCCAGCAGCTCCTTACAATCATTACGGGGCTCCTACAATGAGCAGTTCTTC
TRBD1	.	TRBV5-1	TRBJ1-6	CASSRTGGTYNSPLHF	TGCGCCAGCAGCCGGACAGGAGGCACTTATAATTCACCCCTCCACTTT
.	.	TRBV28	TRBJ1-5	CASSFSARRGALDQPQHF	TGTGCCAGCAGTTTTTCCGCCAGACGGGGGGCTTTGGATCAGCCCCAGCATTTT
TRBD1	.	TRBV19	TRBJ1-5	CASSKGQGRLELRQPQHF	TGTGCCAGTAGCAAAGGACAGGGGCGGTTAGAGCTTCGGCAGCCCCAGCATTTT
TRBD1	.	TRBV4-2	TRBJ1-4	CASSQGTGAFNEKLFF	TGTGCCAGCAGCCAGGGCACAGGGGCCTTTAATGAAAAACTGTTTTTT
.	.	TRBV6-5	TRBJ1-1	CASSPLGQPNTEAFF	TGTGCCAGCAGTCCCCTTGGACAGCCGAACACTGAAGCTTTCTTT
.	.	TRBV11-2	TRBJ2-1	CASSRGYEQFF	TGTGCCAGCAGCCGAGGCTATGAGCAGTTCTTC
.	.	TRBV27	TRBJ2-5	CASSLQGLYQETQYF	TGTGCCAGCAGTTTACAGGGGCTATACCAAGAGACCCAGTACTTC
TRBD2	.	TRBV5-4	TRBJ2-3	CASRSLAANTDTQYF	TGTGCCAGCAGGTCACTAGCGGCAAACACAGATACGCAGTATTTT
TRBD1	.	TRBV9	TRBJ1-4	CASSVGQGLGEKLFF	TGTGCCAGCAGCGTAGGACAGGGCTTAGGGGAAAAACTGTTTTTT
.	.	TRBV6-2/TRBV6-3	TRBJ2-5	CASSNGGTQYF	TGTGCCAGCAGTAACGGGGGGACCCAGTACTTC
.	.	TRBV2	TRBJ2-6	CASSRETASSGANVLTF	TGTGCCAGCAGCCGGGAAACTGCGAGCTCTGGGGCCAACGTCCTGACTTTC
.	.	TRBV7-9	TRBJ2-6	CASSPNSGANVLTF	TGTGCCAGCAGCCCCAACTCTGGGGCCAACGTCCTGACTTTC
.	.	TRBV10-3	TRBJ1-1	CAISGDNGMNTEAFF	TGTGCCATCAGTGGGGACAATGGGATGAACACTGAAGCTTTCTTT
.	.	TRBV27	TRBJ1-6	CASSFTGTNSPLHF	TGTGCCAGCAGTTTTACAGGGACAAATTCACCCCTCCACTTT
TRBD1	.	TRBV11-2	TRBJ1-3	CASSFHRGRSGNTIYF	TGTGCCAGCAGCTTCCACAGGGGCAGGTCTGGAAACACCATATATTTT
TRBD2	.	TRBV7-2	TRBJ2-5	CASSPGLAGRETQYF	TGTGCCAGCAGCCCCGGACTAGCGGGAAGAGAGACCCAGTACTTC
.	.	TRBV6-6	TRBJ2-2	CASSQTGDLTTGELFF	TGTGCCAGCAGTCAAACTGGGGACTTAACTACCGGGGAGCTGTTTTTT
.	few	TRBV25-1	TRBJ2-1	CASSRGNEQFF	TGTGCCAGCTCCAGGGGCAATGAGCAGTTCTTC
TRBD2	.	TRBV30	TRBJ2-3	CAWSTGGGSTDTQYF	TGTGCCTGGAGTACGGGGGGGGGAAGCACAGATACGCAGTATTTT
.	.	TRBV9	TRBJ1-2	CASSVVAGNYGYTF	TGTGCCAGCAGCGTAGTCGCGGGGAACTATGGCTACACCTTC
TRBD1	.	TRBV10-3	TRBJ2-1	CAISETRQGGRDEQFF	TGTGCCATCAGTGAGACCCGACAGGGGGGGAGGGATGAGCAGTTCTTC
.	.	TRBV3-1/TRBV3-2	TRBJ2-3	CASRHLRGGQDTQYF	TGTGCCAGCAGACACCTGAGGGGGGGCCAAGATACGCAGTATTTT
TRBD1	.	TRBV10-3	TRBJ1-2	CAISGTGQGVGLGYTF	TGTGCCATCAGTGGGACTGGACAGGGCGTTGGGTTGGGCTACACCTTC